The 30 T cell receptor beta chains reported below all come from one sample, sequenced in a study of control samples from healthy donors and cancer patients. The table came from immunoSEQ multiplex PCR; TCRdb's copy has only in-frame clones and leaves some out. The sample carries 100,000 to 150,000 clones, over 80% recorded once. The source material was PBMCs. These receptor sequences come from an elderly man with head and neck cancer.

The V call is TRBV7-9, the J call TRBJ2-1, with D hard to call. The CDR3 has 17 amino acids. CDR1 and CDR2 (germline): SEHNR, FQNEAQ (reference sequence). V dropped 1 base and J dropped 1 base, with 14 bases sitting between them. The CDR3 reads CASSLDSGSYSYNEQFF. Written as DNA, the CDR3 is TGTGCCAGCAGCTTAGATTCCGGGTCTTATTCCTACAATGAGCAGTTCTTC.

The V call is TRBV6-5, the J call TRBJ2-1; weak D call: TRBD1 (5 bases). V was shortened by 7 bases and J by 6 bases, with 19 bases between the two germline ends. This CDR3 is 15 amino acids long. Per germline, CDR1 MNHEY and CDR2 SVGAGI. CDR3 DNA sequence: TGTGCCAGCAACGGAAGGCAGGGTGGCCGCAATGAGCAGTTCTTC. As protein: CASNGRQGGRNEQFF.

V gene TRBV7-2 combines with J gene TRBJ2-2; no clear D. This CDR3 contains 13 residues. Deletions cut 1 base from V and 7 bases from J, with 7 bases between. CDR1 SGHTA and CDR2 FQGNSA come from the germline V gene. For the CDR3, the DNA is TGTGCCAGCAGCTTAGGGCCGAGCGGGGAGCTGTTTTTT. The encoded protein is CASSLGPSGELFF.

V is TRBV23-1 and J is TRBJ1-2; perhaps TRBD1 as D (6 bases). TRBV23-1 is an open reading frame whose function is uncertain. This CDR3 is built from 15 residues. The V end lost 1 base, the J end lost 4 bases, and 13 bases lay between the germline ends. The CDR3 nucleotides read TGCGCCAGCAGTCAATTCGGCCAGGGGACCTATGGCTACACCTTC. Protein product: CASSQFGQGTYGYTF.

V usage is TRBV7-9 and J usage is TRBJ2-5; tentative D call: TRBD2 (5 bases). The CDR3 extends over 14 amino acids. The germline V and J ends were trimmed by 0 bases and 5 bases, with 10 bases remaining between them. Germline V CDR1 and CDR2: SEHNR, FQNEAQ (reference sequence). The CDR3 region has the DNA TGTGCCAGCAGCTTAGCGCGGGCAGAGGAGACCCAGTACTTC. This codes for CASSLARAEETQYF.

The rearrangement links TRBV5-1 to TRBJ2-2; D might be TRBD1 (5 bases). Germline values: CDR1 SGHRS, CDR2 YFSETQ. Trimming took 5 bases from V and 1 from J, leaving 9 bases between them. The CDR3 runs 14 residues. The CDR3 DNA reads TGCGCCAGCAGGCCGACAGTGAACACCGGGGAGCTGTTTTTT. It specifies CASRPTVNTGELFF.

The CDR3 sequence: CASSFSGAYEQYF. CDR3 nucleotides: TGTGCCAGCAGCTTTAGCGGGGCCTACGAGCAGTACTTC. The chain couples TRBV7-9 to TRBJ2-7; 8 bases line up with TRBD2. CDR1 and CDR2 (germline): SEHNR, FQNEAQ (reference sequence). The CDR3 extends over 13 amino acids. The trim removed 3 bases at V and 2 bases at J, leaving 0 bases unmatched.

This clone is a singleton in its sample. The chain links TRBV7-8 to TRBJ1-4, with a tentative D call TRBD1 (6 bases). The germline V and J ends were trimmed by 0 bases and 7 bases, with 15 bases remaining between them. The germline CDR1 and CDR2 sequences are SGHVS and FQNEAQ. This CDR3 has 16 residues. This chain's CDR3 is CASSLATGHQVEKLFF. CDR3 coding DNA: TGTGCCAGCAGCTTAGCGACGGGACATCAAGTTGAAAAACTGTTTTTT.

Concerning this clone itself: The germline gene is not matched at one end of the junction; a read error may be the cause. V and J are TRBV4-1 and TRBJ1-1; D unclear. Per the germline V gene, CDR1 is MGHRA and CDR2 is YSYEKL. This CDR3 has 13 amino acids. The CDR3 reads CASSQDRRQRTTF. For the CDR3, the DNA is TGCGCCAGCAGCCAAGATAGGAGGCAGCGAACGACCTTT.

The V gene is TRBV6-5, the J gene TRBJ2-1; 12 bases line up with TRBD2. Germline assignment: CDR1 MNHEY and CDR2 SVGAGI. With 6 bases clipped from V and 2 bases from J, the junction kept 5 bases outside the gene matches. CDR3 length: 16 residues. CDR3 coding DNA: TGTGCCAGCAGGTACACTAGCGGGGGGCCCTACAATGAGCAGTTCTTC. Translating it yields CASRYTSGGPYNEQFF.

This clone was observed a single time. The chain is built from TRBV5-1 and TRBJ2-7, with TRBD1 identical over 9 bases. This CDR3 spans 13 amino acids. The germline V gene has CDR1 SGHRS and CDR2 YFSETQ. V lost 4 bases to trimming and J lost 7 bases; unmatched junction nucleotides: 6. This CDR3 is CASSPSDRGEQYF. In DNA form, the CDR3 reads TGCGCCAGCAGCCCCTCTGACAGGGGGGAGCAGTACTTC.

The CDR3 region has the DNA TGTGCCATCAGTGGGGTAGGGGTCGGCTACACCTTC. Its protein product is CAISGVGVGYTF. The chain carries TRBV10-3 and TRBJ1-2, with D tentatively TRBD1 (5 bases). The CDR3 contains 12 residues. Germline V CDR1 and CDR2: ENHRY, SYGVKD. V was shortened by 4 bases and J by 8 bases, with 11 bases between the two germline ends.

The chain uses TRBV30 and TRBJ2-5; tentative D call: TRBD2 (6 bases). The CDR3 totals 14 residues. The V gene lost 3 bases and the J gene lost 5 bases, with 16 bases spanning the gap. Germline CDR1 GTSNPN, CDR2 SVGIG (reference sequence). The CDR3 is CAWRDRRRGETQYF. The DNA for the CDR3 is TGTGCCTGGAGGGACCGAAGACGGGGGGAGACCCAGTACTTC.

In this sample, this clone turned up a few times. Other nucleotide sequences in the sample specify the same CDR3. The chain couples TRBV5-8 to TRBJ2-5; 7 bases map to TRBD2. CDR1 is SGHTS and CDR2 is YDEGEE in the germline V gene. CDR3 length: 15 amino acids. Losses at the gene ends were 4 bases for V and 5 bases for J; bases not matched to a gene: 11. Here the CDR3 reads CASSRGDGGAETQYF. CDR3 sequence (DNA): TGTGCCAGCAGCCGGGGGGATGGGGGTGCGGAGACCCAGTACTTC.

This clone was recorded once. This chain links TRBV18 with TRBJ2-2; 7 nucleotides match TRBD1. The trim removed 3 bases at V and 3 bases at J, leaving 10 bases unmatched. Per the germline V gene, CDR1 is KGHSH and CDR2 is LQKENI. This CDR3 is 17 amino acids long. CDR3 amino acids: CASSPNHRDRDTGELFF. The CDR3, as DNA: TGTGCCAGCTCACCTAACCACCGGGACAGAGACACCGGGGAGCTGTTTTTT. The full variable domain, in which reference TRBV18 and TRBJ2-2 provide the parts outside the CDR3, is NAGVMQNPRHLVRRRGQEARLRCSPMKGHSHVYWYRQLPEEGLKFMVYLQKENIIDESGMPKERFSAEFPKEGPSILRIQQVVRGDSAAYFCASSPNHRDRDTGELFFGEGSRLTVL.

The V call is TRBV4-1, the J call TRBJ2-3; D call uncertain. Germline values: CDR1 MGHRA, CDR2 YSYEKL. The V gene lost 4 bases and the J gene lost 0 bases, with 11 bases spanning the gap. The CDR3 runs to 15 residues. This chain's CDR3 is CASSLRHASTDTQYF. CDR3 in DNA: TGCGCCAGCAGCCTTCGGCACGCTAGCACAGATACGCAGTATTTT.

The chain couples TRBV5-1 to TRBJ2-4; perhaps TRBD2 as D (6 bases). Germline V gene sequence: CDR1 SGHRS, CDR2 YFSETQ. V dropped 2 bases and J dropped 12 bases, with 15 bases sitting between them. This CDR3 is built from 13 residues. The CDR3, as DNA: TGCGCCAGCAGCTTAAACCTGGACGGGGGTCAGTACTTC. The encoded protein is CASSLNLDGGQYF.

The chain joins TRBV9 to TRBJ2-3; the D gene is possibly TRBD2 (6 bases). Germline V gives CDR1 SGDLS, CDR2 YYNGEE. The V end lost 0 bases, the J end lost 5 bases, and 10 bases lay between the germline ends. The CDR3 runs 14 residues. As DNA, the CDR3 is TGTGCCAGCAGCGTAGCCGGAGGGGAAGATACGCAGTATTTT. Translated, it gives CASSVAGGEDTQYF.

This clone was seen once. The chain couples TRBV7-8 to TRBJ2-7; 11 nucleotides agree with TRBD2. Germline-derived CDR1 and CDR2 are SGHVS and FQNEAQ. V lost 2 bases, J lost 3 bases, and 3 bases stayed unmatched. The CDR3 runs 15 residues. The CDR3: CASSLSLAGGYEQYF. The CDR3 DNA is TGTGCCAGCAGCTTATCCCTAGCGGGGGGCTACGAGCAGTACTTC. Full variable domain (missing parts from reference TRBV7-8 and TRBJ2-7): GAGVSQSPRYKVAKRGQDVALRCDPISGHVSLFWYQQALGQGPEFLTYFQNEAQLDKSGLPSDRFFAERPEGSVSTLKIQRTQQEDSAVYLCASSLSLAGGYEQYFGPGTRLTVT.

The CDR3 spells CASSQPGQGIHEQYF. The DNA of the CDR3 is TGTGCCAGCAGCCAACCGGGACAGGGGATCCACGAGCAGTACTTC. J is TRBJ2-7 and V is TRBV14; 10 bases are a match to TRBD1. V shed 2 bases and J 5 bases; nucleotides not matched to a gene: 6. The CDR3 length is 15 residues. Germline loops: CDR1 SGHDN, CDR2 FVKESK.

The sample holds one count of this clone. This sequence joins TRBV19 and TRBJ1-5, with D perhaps TRBD1 (6 bases). Germline loops: CDR1 LNHDA, CDR2 SQIVND (reference sequence). The CDR3 sequence is 14 residues long. Between the trimmed V and J ends, which lost 5 bases and 6 bases, there was a span of 14 bases. The CDR3 protein is CASSDQGSGQPQHF. CDR3 sequence (DNA): TGTGCCAGTAGTGATCAGGGGTCCGGTCAGCCCCAGCATTTT. Full variable domain (outside the CDR3, taken from reference TRBV19 and TRBJ1-5): DGGITQSPKYLFRKEGQNVTLSCEQNLNHDAMYWYRQDPGQGLRLIYYSQIVNDFQKGDIAEGYSVSREKKESFPLTVTSAQKNPTAFYLCASSDQGSGQPQHFGDGTRLSIL.

The chain's CDR3 is CASTSQNTEAFF. The CDR3 bases are TGTGCCAGCACCTCCCAAAACACTGAAGCTTTCTTT. The V call is TRBV6-5, the J call TRBJ1-1; D remains ambiguous. CDR1 and CDR2 from the germline V gene are MNHEY and SVGAGI. Trimming pared 7 bases from V and 2 bases from J, leaving 8 bases between. CDR3 length: 12 residues.

V usage is TRBV12-5 and J usage is TRBJ1-2; 8 positions agree with TRBD1. The V segment lost 7 bases and the J segment 4 bases; nucleotides outside the gene matches: 5. Germline V CDR1 and CDR2: LGHNT, FRNRAP. The CDR3 runs 13 residues. CDR3 amino acids: CASVPDRVYGYTF. For the CDR3, the DNA is TGTGCTAGTGTCCCGGACAGGGTCTATGGCTACACCTTC.

This chain links TRBV7-2 with TRBJ2-5, with 7 bases identical to TRBD2. After removal of 7 bases from V and 5 bases from J, the junction contained 10 bases not matched to a gene. The germline V gene has CDR1 SGHTA and CDR2 FQGNSA. The CDR3 loop spans 14 amino acids. The CDR3 protein is CASILAGVGETQYF. The CDR3 DNA is TGTGCCAGCATTCTGGCGGGAGTAGGTGAGACCCAGTACTTC.

The genes are TRBV30 and TRBJ2-7, with 7 bases identical to TRBD1. Per the germline V gene, CDR1 is GTSNPN and CDR2 is SVGIG (reference sequence). The CDR3 extends over 14 amino acids. The trim removed 6 bases at V and 7 bases at J, leaving 15 bases unmatched. This chain's CDR3 is CACRSSGGVDEQYF. CDR3 DNA: TGTGCCTGTCGCTCTTCAGGGGGAGTAGATGAGCAGTACTTC.

The V and J genes are TRBV27 and TRBJ2-7; 8 nucleotides match TRBD2. The CDR3 runs 11 residues. With V trimmed by 5 bases and J by 13 bases, 7 bases remained unmatched. Looked up from germline, CDR1 is MNHEY and CDR2 is SMNVEV (reference sequence). Here the CDR3 reads CASSAGTSLYF. The CDR3 bases are TGTGCCAGCAGTGCCGGGACTAGTCTTTACTTC.

This chain connects TRBV6-1 to TRBJ2-5; the D gene is possibly TRBD2 (6 bases). Germline V gene data show CDR1 as MNHNS and CDR2 as SASEGT. Trimming took off 1 base at V and 4 bases at J, with 10 bases between the two ends. This CDR3 spans 14 amino acids. The CDR3 loop is CASSEGAGPETQYF. CDR3 bases: TGTGCCAGCAGTGAAGGGGCGGGGCCAGAGACCCAGTACTTC.

The CDR3 nucleotides are TGTGCCAGTAGCCGAGGACAGATTAAAGAGACCCAGTACTTC. It is translated as CASSRGQIKETQYF. The chain combines TRBV19 with TRBJ2-5; tentative D call: TRBD1 (6 bases). Trimming cost V 6 bases and J 3 bases, with 14 bases left between them. Germline V gives CDR1 LNHDA, CDR2 SQIVND (reference sequence). The CDR3 has 14 amino acids. The full variable domain, its missing parts supplied by reference TRBV19 and TRBJ2-5, is DGGITQSPKYLFRKEGQNVTLSCEQNLNHDAMYWYRQDPGQGLRLIYYSQIVNDFQKGDIAEGYSVSREKKESFPLTVTSAQKNPTAFYLCASSRGQIKETQYFGPGTRLLVL.

The chain joins TRBV21-1 to TRBJ2-7; TRBD2, as called in the table, went unchecked against the DNA. TRBV21-1 is annotated as a pseudogene. This CDR3 comprises 17 residues. CDR3 in amino acids: CASSDFNEGLAGGEQYF. The CDR3 DNA reads TGTGCCAGCAGCGATTTCAATGAGGGACTAGCGGGAGGAGAGCAGTACTTC.

This clone was detected once. The gene calls are TRBV2 and TRBJ1-5; D is undetermined. The CDR3 covers 13 residues. The germline V and J ends were trimmed by 7 bases and 7 bases, with 14 bases remaining between them. The V gene's germline CDR1 is SNHLY and CDR2 FYNNEI. For the CDR3, the DNA is TGTGCCAGCACGGGGAGAGGGCGGCAGCCCCAGCATTTT. Translating it yields CASTGRGRQPQHF.